Listed here are 20 T cell receptor beta chains from one sample, sequenced in a study of blood T cell repertoires in COVID-19. Sequenced by immunoSEQ multiplex PCR; TCRdb stores in-frame clones only, minus some. The sample includes about 260,000 clones, approximately 88% of them seen just once. The sequencing sample was made of peripheral blood. These TCRs come from a woman between 65 and 79 years old with COVID-19, enrolled during active disease.

The chain has TRBV7-9 and TRBJ1-1, with unresolved D. The CDR3 covers 17 residues. Germline CDR1 SEHNR, CDR2 FQNEAQ (reference sequence). Deletions cut 1 base from V and 1 base from J, with 16 bases between. The CDR3 here is CASSLERGSRANTEAFF. The CDR3, as DNA: TGTGCCAGCAGCTTAGAACGGGGTTCAAGAGCGAACACTGAAGCTTTCTTT.

V gene TRBV7-9 combines with J gene TRBJ2-5, with D unclear. Germline V gene data show CDR1 as SEHNR and CDR2 as FQNEAQ (reference sequence). The CDR3 loop spans 16 amino acids. Trimming left V 2 bases short and J 4 bases short, with 17 bases between. The CDR3, as DNA: TGTGCCAGCAGCTTAAATCTCGGTAGTAAAGCAGAGACCCAGTACTTC. It codes for CASSLNLGSKAETQYF.

The V gene is TRBV7-3, the J gene TRBJ2-1; tentatively, D is TRBD2 (6 bases). The CDR3 totals 15 residues. Germline-derived CDR1 and CDR2 are SGHTA and FQGTGA. V was cut by 5 bases and J by 0 bases, with 11 bases left in between. In DNA form, the CDR3 reads TGTGCCAGCAGCCTTAGCGGCAGCTCCTACAATGAGCAGTTCTTC. It is translated as CASSLSGSSYNEQFF.

As concerns this clone: This sample also contains other DNA sequences that code for the same CDR3. The rearrangement links TRBV5-1 to TRBJ2-3; D is uncertain. V was cut by 3 bases and J by 0 bases, with 5 bases left in between. Germline CDR1 is SGHRS and CDR2 is YFSETQ. The CDR3 covers 13 residues. The CDR3 region has the DNA TGCGCCAGCAGCTCAGGTAGCACAGATACGCAGTATTTT. Amino acid sequence: CASSSGSTDTQYF.

This clone was found once. The J gene is TRBJ1-1, the V gene TRBV14, with 7 nucleotides matching TRBD1. Germline CDR1 and CDR2: SGHDN and FVKESK. J gave up 1 base and V 5 bases, and 7 bases lay outside the gene matches. This CDR3 is built from 15 residues. CDR3 protein: CASSYQGQENTEAFF. The CDR3 DNA reads TGTGCCAGCAGCTATCAAGGACAGGAGAACACTGAAGCTTTCTTT.

This chain connects TRBV7-8 to TRBJ2-7, with D unresolved. The CDR3 sequence is 11 residues long. V was trimmed by 6 bases and J by 3 bases, leaving 6 bases between them. Germline V lookup: CDR1 SGHVS, CDR2 FQNEAQ. The CDR3 sequence: CASSVSYEQYF. In nucleotides, the CDR3 is TGTGCCAGCAGTGTGAGCTACGAGCAGTACTTC.

With regard to this clone: Relative to the germline gene, one junction end is altered; a read error may explain this. This chain connects TRBV7-7 to TRBJ2-2; the D gene is possibly TRBD1 (6 bases). This CDR3 has 16 residues. Germline-derived CDR1 and CDR2 are SSHAT and FNYEAQ (reference sequence). CDR3 DNA sequence: TGTGCTAGCAGCTCCTTTGGGGGCAGCGACACCGGGGAGCTGTTTTTT. Protein product: CASSSFGGSDTGELFF.

The chain employs TRBV6-6 and TRBJ1-2; TRBD1 aligns across 11 bases. The CDR3 runs to 15 residues. J lost 7 bases, V lost 0 bases, and 4 bases had no gene match. Germline V gene lookup returns CDR1 MNHNY and CDR2 SVGAGI (reference sequence). The CDR3 sequence: CASSYSGTGGSGYTF. The DNA for the CDR3 is TGTGCCAGCAGTTACTCGGGGACAGGGGGGTCTGGCTACACCTTC.

The chain recombines TRBV4-3 with TRBJ2-7, with TRBD2 identical over 8 bases. Germline trimming cut 1 base from V and 4 bases from J; bases unmatched to any gene: 6. Germline assignment: CDR1 LGHNA and CDR2 YSLEER. The CDR3 is made up of 15 amino acids. DNA of the CDR3: TGCGCCAGCAGCCAAGCATCGGGAGGGGGATACGAGCAGTACTTC. This translates into CASSQASGGGYEQYF.

This clone was observed a few times. The CDR3 DNA follows: TGTGCCAGCAGTTTGGTGGTTGGGCGGGTAAATTCACCCCTCCACTTT. It codes for CASSLVVGRVNSPLHF. V and J are TRBV28 and TRBJ1-6; D uncertain. Germline V gene lookup returns CDR1 MDHEN and CDR2 SYDVKM. This CDR3 contains 16 residues. Trimming pared 3 bases from V and 7 bases from J, leaving 16 bases between.

CDR3 nucleotides: TGTGCCAGCAGCTCAAGGACTAGCGGGAGGCGGAATGAGCAGTTCTTC. Its protein product is CASSSRTSGRRNEQFF. The chain couples TRBV5-4 to TRBJ2-1; TRBD2 aligns across 14 bases. The CDR3 spans 16 residues. V shed 3 bases and J 7 bases; nucleotides not matched to a gene: 6. CDR1 is SGHNT and CDR2 is YYREEE in the germline V gene (reference sequence).

The chain has TRBV4-1 and TRBJ2-6; TRBD1 agrees at 7 bases. Trimming took 4 bases from V and 0 from J; bases not matched to a gene: 6. The CDR3 loop spans 17 amino acids. Germline lookup yields CDR1 MGHRA and CDR2 YSYEKL. CDR3 loop: CASSRGTENSGANVLTF. In DNA form, the CDR3 reads TGCGCCAGCAGCCGTGGGACAGAAAACTCTGGGGCCAACGTCCTGACTTTC.

The gene calls are TRBV29-1 and TRBJ2-7; a weak D match, TRBD1 (6 bases). In germline, CDR1 is SQVTM, CDR2 ANQGSEA. This CDR3 is built from 14 residues. The germline V and J ends were trimmed by 4 bases and 0 bases, with 13 bases remaining between them. The DNA of the CDR3 is TGCAGCGTTGTTTGGGACACCCTCTCCTACGAGCAGTACTTC. Translated: CSVVWDTLSYEQYF.

This clone was observed many times. Written as DNA, the CDR3 is TGTGCCAGCAGTCCGCAGGGTTGGCGGGAGATAACAGATACGCAGTATTTT. The encoded protein is CASSPQGWREITDTQYF. This chain uses TRBV28 with TRBJ2-3; TRBD2 matches 7 bases. V shed 5 bases and J 3 bases; nucleotides not matched to a gene: 14. The CDR3 has 17 residues. Germline CDR1 is MDHEN and CDR2 is SYDVKM. The whole variable domain, remainder taken from reference TRBV28 and TRBJ2-3, is DVKVTQSSRYLVKRTGEKVFLECVQDMDHENMFWYRQDPGLGLRLIYFSYDVKMKEKGDIPEGYSVSREKKERFSLILESASTNQTSMYLCASSPQGWREITDTQYFGPGTRLTVL.

The chain has TRBV9 and TRBJ1-1; D uncertain. This CDR3 has 13 residues. Per germline, CDR1 SGDLS and CDR2 YYNGEE. The V end was cut by 0 bases, the J end by 8 bases, with 11 bases between. CDR3 amino acids: CASSVEAGREAFF. The CDR3 DNA sequence: TGTGCCAGCAGCGTAGAAGCGGGCAGAGAAGCTTTCTTT.

This clone was counted a single time. The chain is built from TRBV6-5 and TRBJ1-5, with TRBD1 matching over 8 bases. CDR1 is MNHEY and CDR2 is SVGAGI in the germline V gene. V was clipped by 9 bases and J by 6 bases; unmatched bases: 4. The CDR3 runs to 12 residues. The CDR3 DNA reads as TGTGCCAGTCAGGGGGCAGGTCAGCCCCAGCATTTT. This translates into CASQGAGQPQHF.

The chain carries TRBV11-2 and TRBJ1-5, with TRBD1 as a possible D gene (6 bases). CDR1 is SGHAT, CDR2 FQNNGV, per germline. The CDR3 is 13 amino acids. V gave up 5 bases and J gave up 6 bases, with 11 bases separating them. CDR3 DNA sequence: TGTGCCAGCAGCATCGTCAGGGGTCAGCCCCAGCATTTT. Translating gives CASSIVRGQPQHF.

Remarks on this clone: The identical CDR3 is also encoded by other nucleotide sequences in the sample. The gene calls are TRBV19 and TRBJ2-7; possibly TRBD2 for D (5 bases). The germline V gene encodes CDR1 LNHDA and CDR2 SQIVND (reference sequence). The CDR3 is 14 residues long. The V end was cut by 3 bases, the J end by 0 bases, with 9 bases between. The CDR3 coding sequence is TGTGCCAGTAGTATCCGAGGGAGCTCCTACGAGCAGTACTTC. Translated: CASSIRGSSYEQYF.

The chain is built from TRBV6-6 and TRBJ2-2, with a weak D call TRBD1 (7 bases). Trimming pared 6 bases from V and 3 bases from J, leaving 17 bases between. The CDR3 extends over 16 amino acids. CDR1 MNHNY and CDR2 SVGAGI come from the germline V gene (reference sequence). The CDR3 protein is CASRDIARGDTGELFF. In nucleotides, the CDR3 is TGTGCCAGCAGGGACATAGCCAGGGGGGACACCGGGGAGCTGTTTTTT.

This clone occurred once. The chain combines TRBV19 with TRBJ2-7; 10 nucleotides line up with TRBD1. CDR1 and CDR2 from the germline V gene are LNHDA and SQIVND (reference sequence). The V gene end was trimmed by 5 bases and the J gene end by 4 bases; junction bases not matched to a gene: 5. The CDR3 contains 14 residues. The CDR3 reads CASSARQGAYEQYF. The CDR3, as DNA: TGTGCCAGTAGTGCGAGACAGGGGGCTTACGAGCAGTACTTC.